This T cell receptor (beta chain) was sequenced during a study of blood T cell repertoires in COVID-19 (dated by TCRdb to the early 2020s). A note on the overall study: Samples covering the acute and convalescent phases of COVID-19 were provided by collaborators in the United States, Italy and Spain. The prospective study material was composed of cDNA or gDNA derived from T cells, B-cell-depleted T cells, or PBMCs. The dataset comprised deeply sampled blood TCRbeta repertoires from subjects exposed to, actively infected with, or recovered from COVID-19. The repertoires were released in a freely available public database meant as a resource for research on the immune response to SARS-CoV-2. The samples were drawn from the first 160 participants of the ongoing ImmuneRACE study and from about 1,200 subjects provided by 6 global collaborators. The sample metadata nearly always contained a de-identified subject ID, COVID-19 status, age in years and sex. Where HLA class I and class II types were available, the types were taken from metadata supplied by the sample provider, not from assay-based typing. Overall study results and their limits: The quantity of clinical and demographic metadata differed by source and by participant and was supplied without curation.

Comments on this clone: This clone's antigen is unknown. Base qualities are missing; no much larger clone stands one base away.

According to the germline V gene, CDR1 reads MNHEY and CDR2 reads SVGAGI. V is clipped by 0 bases and J by 4 bases, and the sequence between their germline boundaries is 10 bases long. Counted from cysteine to phenylalanine, this CDR3 has 15 amino acids. This entry keeps only the CDR3 DNA: 45 bases, framed from base 1. In Seattle, one collaborating source enrolled patients while the infection was active and tracked those patients longitudinally over the course of disease. The collaborating institutions used their own protocols to collect whole blood in K2EDTA tubes. For TCRbeta analysis, collaborator samples were shipped as frozen whole blood, as isolated PBMCs, or as DNA extracted from either sample type. TCRbeta CDR3 regions were amplified from genomic DNA by means of the immunoSEQ Assay, a bias-controlled multiplex PCR. The paper's data handling went like this. Nucleated cell counts per sample were estimated from amplification of reference gene primers within the assay. To quantify the absolute abundance of each unique TCRbeta CDR3 rearrangement, sequence reads were collapsed and filtered. For each sample, productive Simpson clonality was calculated by taking the square root of Simpson's diversity index across productive rearrangements. Drawn from immuneACCESS, this table holds only the in-frame rearrangements with V and J called that TCRdb kept. Clones are partly lost; checked studies trace under half to an unresolved V gene and leave the rest unexplained. V, J and clone size are taken as reported in that table, and D and trimming were inferred from the DNA itself. In this sample the table shows about 440,000 clones, around 88% of which occur a single time. The ten largest make up roughly 12% of the sample.

The source material was peripheral blood. The clonotype comes from a woman aged 45 to 65 with COVID-19, enrolled during active disease. The sequence links TRBV6-5 to TRBJ1-3, with no confidently assigned D gene. The nucleotide sequence is given as TGTGCCAGCAGTTACTCCAGCGGAACCGGAAACACCATATATTTT. Its protein product is CASSYSSGTGNTIYF.